The sequence of this TCR beta chain was determined in a study of T-cell memory formation after mild COVID-19. About this clonotype: Antigen: not known.

TCRdb analysed the 5' RACE reads with MiXCR anew, one entry per CDR3 protein. The table lists about 300,000 distinct CDR3 sequences, just under 20% of them singletons. Germline CDR1 reads SEHNR; CDR2 reads FQNEAQ (reference sequence). Trimming took 4 bases from V and 8 from J; bases not matched to a gene: 4. The CDR3 is 14 residues long. Findings of the study overall: Clones from the second wave (peaking day 37) had unconfirmed SARS-CoV-2 specificity.

The specimen sequenced was PBMCs or a T cell subset sorted from them (not recorded which). This chain joins TRBV7-9 and TRBJ1-4; TRBD1 matches 10 bases. The receptor was derived from a man aged 18 to 30 who had mild COVID-19 (a few samples of this study predate the infection). Cell type and time point are not known. This chain's CDR3 is CASSSTGGLEKLFF. The CDR3 DNA reads as TGTGCCAGCAGCTCGACAGGGGGCCTGGAAAAACTGTTTTTT.